The 15 T cell receptor beta chains in this list originate from one sample, sequenced in a study of blood T cell repertoires in COVID-19. Data came from immunoSEQ multiplex PCR; TCRdb stores just in-frame clones and leaves some out. The sample comprises 65,000 to 80,000 clones, approximately 88% of which are singletons, and 4.5% to 7% rests with the top ten. The sample consisted of peripheral blood. These receptors originate from a man aged 50-60 years with active COVID-19.

This rearrangement joins TRBV19 to TRBJ1-5; TRBD1 aligns across 7 bases. Germline lookup yields CDR1 LNHDA and CDR2 SQIVND (reference sequence). The ends lost 4 bases at V and 7 bases at J; junction bases unmatched: 10. This CDR3 contains 15 residues. As DNA, the CDR3 is TGTGCCAGTAGTAAGACACAGGGGATCGAGCAGCCCCAGCATTTT. Amino acid sequence: CASSKTQGIEQPQHF.

The chain recombines TRBV7-9 with TRBJ2-7, with D perhaps matching TRBD2 (6 bases). V lost 3 bases and J lost 6, with 9 bases in between. Germline V gene lookup returns CDR1 SEHNR and CDR2 FQNEAQ (reference sequence). The CDR3 spans 12 residues. CDR3 bases: TGTGCCAGCAGCTTCCCGACTAGCGAGCAGTACTTC. Its translation: CASSFPTSEQYF.

The V and J genes are TRBV27 and TRBJ1-2; a weak D match, TRBD1 (5 bases). Germline CDR1 reads MNHEY; CDR2 reads SMNVEV (reference sequence). The CDR3 is 13 amino acids. With 3 bases removed from V and 5 bases from J, the gap between germline ends came to 10 bases. The CDR3 sequence: CASSFDRGYGYTF. The CDR3 bases are TGTGCCAGCAGTTTTGACAGAGGATATGGCTACACCTTC.

The chain couples TRBV7-9 to TRBJ1-5; no firm D call. CDR3 length: 17 residues. Trimming left V 5 bases short and J 2 bases short, with 19 bases between. The germline gives CDR1 SEHNR, CDR2 FQNEAQ (reference sequence). DNA for the CDR3: TGTGCCAGCAGCCCATCCGGGTGGAGGGCGGGCAATCAGCCCCAGCATTTT. This gives the protein CASSPSGWRAGNQPQHF. Full variable domain (outside the CDR3, taken from reference TRBV7-9 and TRBJ1-5): DTGVSQNPRHKITKRGQNVTFRCDPISEHNRLYWYRQTLGQGPEFLTYFQNEAQLEKSRLLSDRFSAERPKGSFSTLEIQRTEQGDSAMYLCASSPSGWRAGNQPQHFGDGTRLSIL.

The chain carries TRBV5-4 and TRBJ1-2, with D tentatively TRBD1 (5 bases). CDR3 size: 13 residues. V shed 4 bases and J shed 4 bases, with 11 bases lying between them. CDR1 is SGHNT and CDR2 is YYREEE in the germline V gene (reference sequence). The CDR3 sequence is CASSPGGTYGYTF. The CDR3 DNA follows: TGTGCCAGCAGCCCCGGGGGAACCTATGGCTACACCTTC.

This chain uses TRBV28 with TRBJ1-2; 7 nucleotides agree with TRBD1. Trimming took 6 bases from V and 1 from J; bases not matched to a gene: 5. CDR1 is MDHEN and CDR2 is SYDVKM in the germline V gene. CDR3 length: 14 residues. The CDR3 loop is CASRQGVNNYGYTF. The CDR3, as DNA: TGTGCCAGCAGGCAGGGGGTGAATAACTATGGCTACACCTTC.

J is TRBJ1-1 and V is TRBV14; a weak D match, TRBD1 (6 bases). The germline V and J ends were trimmed by 1 base and 1 base, with 10 bases remaining between them. Per germline, CDR1 SGHDN and CDR2 FVKESK. The CDR3 is 15 amino acids. The CDR3 loop reads CASSQAGQWNTEAFF. CDR3 coding DNA: TGTGCCAGCAGCCAAGCGGGACAATGGAACACTGAAGCTTTCTTT.

The chain recombines TRBV21-1 with TRBJ1-1. TRBV21-1 constitutes a pseudogene. The length of the CDR3 is 16 residues. For the CDR3, the DNA is TGTGCCAGCAGCCAAAATGGCGGCGGTCGTGACACTGAAGCTTTCTTT. It codes for CASSQNGGGRDTEAFF.

This chain connects TRBV4-1 to TRBJ2-1; TRBD2 agrees at 16 bases. The CDR3 is 20 residues long. Germline CDR1 and CDR2: MGHRA and YSYEKL. The trim removed 2 bases at V and 6 bases at J, leaving 13 bases unmatched. The CDR3 loop is CASSQHHPGLAGGPGNEQFF. As DNA, the CDR3 is TGCGCCAGCAGCCAACACCATCCGGGACTAGCGGGGGGGCCGGGCAATGAGCAGTTCTTC.

This clone was found once. The chain couples TRBV28 to TRBJ2-3, with 8 positions matching TRBD1. The CDR3 has 14 residues. Germline loops: CDR1 MDHEN, CDR2 SYDVKM. J lost 6 bases, V lost 4 bases, and 6 bases had no gene match. CDR3 in amino acids: CASSSQGARDTQYF. The CDR3 region has the DNA TGTGCCAGCAGTTCCCAGGGGGCCAGGGATACGCAGTATTTT.

V is TRBV27 and J is TRBJ2-7, with TRBD1 matching 9 bases. The V and J ends lost 1 base and 2 bases, in that order; junction bases with no gene match: 3. In germline, CDR1 is MNHEY, CDR2 SMNVEV (reference sequence). The CDR3 has 15 residues. CDR3 loop: CASSLYRQGAYEQYF. The CDR3 nucleotides read TGTGCCAGCAGTTTATATCGACAGGGGGCCTACGAGCAGTACTTC.

The genes are TRBV18 and TRBJ2-1; 13 bases agree with TRBD2. This CDR3 has 15 amino acids. The trim removed 5 bases at V and 9 bases at J, leaving 7 bases unmatched. Germline CDR1 reads KGHSH; CDR2 reads LQKENI. CDR3 sequence: CASSAGLAGVLEQFF. Here the CDR3 DNA reads TGTGCCAGCTCAGCAGGACTAGCGGGGGTTCTTGAGCAGTTCTTC.

The chain employs TRBV18 and TRBJ2-7; 9 bases are shared with TRBD2. The V gene end was trimmed by 1 base and the J gene end by 5 bases; junction bases not matched to a gene: 3. Germline V gene lookup returns CDR1 KGHSH and CDR2 LQKENI. The CDR3 length is 14 residues. The CDR3 nucleotides are TGTGCCAGCTCACCACGCGGGAGGGCCCACGAGCAGTACTTC. This translates into CASSPRGRAHEQYF. Looking up the rest from reference TRBV18 and TRBJ2-7 gives the full variable domain: NAGVMQNPRHLVRRRGQEARLRCSPMKGHSHVYWYRQLPEEGLKFMVYLQKENIIDESGMPKERFSAEFPKEGPSILRIQQVVRGDSAAYFCASSPRGRAHEQYFGPGTRLTVT.

This chain links TRBV4-3 with TRBJ1-6; 8 bases map to TRBD1. CDR3 length: 15 residues. Germline loops: CDR1 LGHNA, CDR2 YSLEER. V trimming: 0 bases; J trimming: 9 bases; junction bases outside the gene matches: 4. CDR3 nucleotides: TGCGCCAGCAGCCAAGATCTCGACAGGGGTTCACCCCTCCACTTT. The encoded protein is CASSQDLDRGSPLHF.

V and J are TRBV19 and TRBJ2-7; D is perhaps TRBD2 (6 bases). Germline V gives CDR1 LNHDA, CDR2 SQIVND (reference sequence). There are 14 residues in the CDR3. V shed 3 bases and J shed 4 bases, with 13 bases lying between them. As DNA, the CDR3 is TGTGCCAGTAGTATCCCCGGGAGCGGTTACGAGCAGTACTTC. This translates into CASSIPGSGYEQYF.